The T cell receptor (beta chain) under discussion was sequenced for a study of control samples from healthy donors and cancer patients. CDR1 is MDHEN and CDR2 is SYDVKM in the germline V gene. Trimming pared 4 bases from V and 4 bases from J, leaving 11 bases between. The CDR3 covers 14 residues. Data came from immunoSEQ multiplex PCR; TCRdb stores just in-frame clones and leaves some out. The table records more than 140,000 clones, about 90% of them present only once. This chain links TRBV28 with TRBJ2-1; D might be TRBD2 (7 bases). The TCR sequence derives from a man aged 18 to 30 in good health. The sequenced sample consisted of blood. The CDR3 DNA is TGTGCCAGCAGTTCCAGGGGACTATACAATGAGCAGTTCTTC. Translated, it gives CASSSRGLYNEQFF.